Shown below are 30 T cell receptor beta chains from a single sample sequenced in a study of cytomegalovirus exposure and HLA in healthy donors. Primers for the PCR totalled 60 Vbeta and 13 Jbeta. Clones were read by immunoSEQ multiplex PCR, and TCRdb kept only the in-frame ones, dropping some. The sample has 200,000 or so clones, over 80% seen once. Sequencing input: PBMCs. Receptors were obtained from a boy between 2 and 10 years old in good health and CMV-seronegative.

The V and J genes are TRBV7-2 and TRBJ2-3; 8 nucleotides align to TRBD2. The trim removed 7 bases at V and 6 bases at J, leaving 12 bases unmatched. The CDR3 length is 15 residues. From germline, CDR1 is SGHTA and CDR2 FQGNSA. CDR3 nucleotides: TGTGCCAGCACCCCGTCGAGCGGGAGCGGGGATACGCAGTATTTT. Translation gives CASTPSSGSGDTQYF.

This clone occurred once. CDR3 residues: CASSLATGQSSGANVLTF. In nucleotides, the CDR3 is TGTGCCAGCAGCTTAGCGACAGGACAGAGCTCTGGGGCCAACGTCCTGACTTTC. J is TRBJ2-6 and V is TRBV7-6; a possible D gene is TRBD1 (6 bases). This CDR3 contains 18 residues. Looked up from germline, CDR1 is SGHVS and CDR2 is FNYEAQ. The ends were cut back, 0 bases at V and 0 bases at J, with 12 bases in the middle.

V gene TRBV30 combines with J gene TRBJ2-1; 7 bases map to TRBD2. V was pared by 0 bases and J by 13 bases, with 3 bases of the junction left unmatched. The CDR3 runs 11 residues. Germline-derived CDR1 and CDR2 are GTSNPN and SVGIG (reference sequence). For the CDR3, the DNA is TGTGCCTGGAGTGTTAGCGGGTCCCAGTTCTTC. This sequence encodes CAWSVSGSQFF.

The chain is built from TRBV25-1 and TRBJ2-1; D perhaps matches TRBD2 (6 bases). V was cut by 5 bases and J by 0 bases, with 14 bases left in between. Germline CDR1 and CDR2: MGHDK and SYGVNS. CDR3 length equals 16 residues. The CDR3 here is CASSTRDFPSYNEQFF. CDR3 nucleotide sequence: TGTGCCAGCAGTACCCGGGACTTCCCCTCCTACAATGAGCAGTTCTTC.

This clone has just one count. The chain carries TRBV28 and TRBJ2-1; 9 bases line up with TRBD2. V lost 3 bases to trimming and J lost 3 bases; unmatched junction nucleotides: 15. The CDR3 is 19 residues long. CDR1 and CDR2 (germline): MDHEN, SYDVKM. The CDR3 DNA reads TGTGCCAGCAGTTTGGACAGACTTCCGGCTAGCGGGAACTACAATGAGCAGTTCTTC. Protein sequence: CASSLDRLPASGNYNEQFF.

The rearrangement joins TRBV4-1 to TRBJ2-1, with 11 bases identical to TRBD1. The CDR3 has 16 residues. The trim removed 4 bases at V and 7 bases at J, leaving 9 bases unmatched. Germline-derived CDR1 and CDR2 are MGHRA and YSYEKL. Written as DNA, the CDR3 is TGCGCCAGCAGCCTTCAAAGGACAGGGGGCGTGAATGAGCAGTTCTTC. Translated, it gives CASSLQRTGGVNEQFF.

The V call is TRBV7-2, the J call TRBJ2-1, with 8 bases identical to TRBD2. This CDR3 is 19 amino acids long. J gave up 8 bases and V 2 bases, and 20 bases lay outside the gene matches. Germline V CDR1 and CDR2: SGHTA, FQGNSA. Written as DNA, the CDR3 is TGTGCCAGCAGCTTACTCAGTTTCGCGGGACTAGGTTTTGTAGATGAGCAGTTCTTC. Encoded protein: CASSLLSFAGLGFVDEQFF.

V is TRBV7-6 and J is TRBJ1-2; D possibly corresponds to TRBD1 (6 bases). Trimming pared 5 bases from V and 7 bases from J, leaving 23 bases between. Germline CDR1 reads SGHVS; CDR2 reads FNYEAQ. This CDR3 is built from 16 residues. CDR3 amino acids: CASSEHRAGGPGGYTF. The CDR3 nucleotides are TGTGCCAGCAGCGAACATAGGGCGGGGGGCCCTGGTGGCTACACCTTC.

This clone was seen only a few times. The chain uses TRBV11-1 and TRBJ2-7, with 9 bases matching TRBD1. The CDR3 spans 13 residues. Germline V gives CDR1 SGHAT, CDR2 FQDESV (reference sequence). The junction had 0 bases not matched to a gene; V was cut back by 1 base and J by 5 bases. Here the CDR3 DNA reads TGTGCCAGCAGCTTAGGGACAGGGGACGAGCAGTACTTC. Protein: CASSLGTGDEQYF.

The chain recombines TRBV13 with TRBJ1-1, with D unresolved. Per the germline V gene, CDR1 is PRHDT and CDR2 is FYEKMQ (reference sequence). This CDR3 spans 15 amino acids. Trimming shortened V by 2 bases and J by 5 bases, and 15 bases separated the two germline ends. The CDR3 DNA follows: TGTGCCAGCAGCTTACCCCCGGGAGGAAAAACTGAAGCTTTCTTT. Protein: CASSLPPGGKTEAFF.

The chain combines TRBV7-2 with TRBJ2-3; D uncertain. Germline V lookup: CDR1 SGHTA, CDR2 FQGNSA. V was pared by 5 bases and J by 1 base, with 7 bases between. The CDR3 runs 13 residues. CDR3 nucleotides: TGTGCCAGCAGCCCCTCGGGCACAGATACGCAGTATTTT. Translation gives CASSPSGTDTQYF.

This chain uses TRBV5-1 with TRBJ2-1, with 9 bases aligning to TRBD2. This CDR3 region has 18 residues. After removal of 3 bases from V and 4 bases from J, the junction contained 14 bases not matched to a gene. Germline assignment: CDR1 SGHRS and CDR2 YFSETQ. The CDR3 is CASSSISGGIGDYNEQFF. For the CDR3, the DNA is TGCGCCAGCAGCTCTATAAGCGGGGGGATTGGAGATTACAATGAGCAGTTCTTC. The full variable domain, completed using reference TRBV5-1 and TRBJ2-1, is KAGVTQTPRYLIKTRGQQVTLSCSPISGHRSVSWYQQTPGQGLQFLFEYFSETQRNKGNFPGRFSGRQFSNSRSEMNVSTLELGDSALYLCASSSISGGIGDYNEQFFGPGTRLTVL.

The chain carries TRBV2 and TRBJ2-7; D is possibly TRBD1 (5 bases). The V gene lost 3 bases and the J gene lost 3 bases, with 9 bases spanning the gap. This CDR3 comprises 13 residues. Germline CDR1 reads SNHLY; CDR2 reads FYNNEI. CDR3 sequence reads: CASSDRVIYEQYF. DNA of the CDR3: TGTGCCAGCAGTGACAGGGTCATCTACGAGCAGTACTTC.

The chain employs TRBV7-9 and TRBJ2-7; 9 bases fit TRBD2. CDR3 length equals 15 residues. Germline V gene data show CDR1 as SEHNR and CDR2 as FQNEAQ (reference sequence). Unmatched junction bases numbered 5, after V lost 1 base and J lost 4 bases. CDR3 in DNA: TGTGCCAGCAGCTTAGAGGCTAGCGGGGCGTACGAGCAGTACTTC. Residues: CASSLEASGAYEQYF.

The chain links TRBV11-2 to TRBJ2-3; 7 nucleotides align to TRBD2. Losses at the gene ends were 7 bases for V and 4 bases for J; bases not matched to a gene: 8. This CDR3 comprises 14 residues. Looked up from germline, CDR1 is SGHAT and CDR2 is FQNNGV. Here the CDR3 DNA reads TGTGCCAGCAACCCTGGGACTAATCCAGATACGCAGTATTTT. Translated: CASNPGTNPDTQYF.

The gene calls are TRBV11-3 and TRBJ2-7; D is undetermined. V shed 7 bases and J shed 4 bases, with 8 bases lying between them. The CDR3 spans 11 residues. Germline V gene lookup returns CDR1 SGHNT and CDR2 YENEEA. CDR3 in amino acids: CASTPMYEQYF. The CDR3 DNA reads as TGTGCCAGCACCCCTATGTACGAGCAGTACTTC.

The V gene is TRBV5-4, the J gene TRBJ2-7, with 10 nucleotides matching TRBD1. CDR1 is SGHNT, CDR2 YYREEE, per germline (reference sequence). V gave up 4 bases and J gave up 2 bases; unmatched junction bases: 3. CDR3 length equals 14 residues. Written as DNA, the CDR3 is TGTGCCAGCAGCCCCGGACAGGGGGCCTACGAGCAGTACTTC. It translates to CASSPGQGAYEQYF.

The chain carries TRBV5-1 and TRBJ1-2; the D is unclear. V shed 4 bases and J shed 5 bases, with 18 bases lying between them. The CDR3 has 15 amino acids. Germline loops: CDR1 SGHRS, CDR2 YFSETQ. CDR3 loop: CASSLSRDAGYGYTF. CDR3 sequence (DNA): TGCGCCAGCAGCCTATCCAGAGATGCGGGTTATGGCTACACCTTC.

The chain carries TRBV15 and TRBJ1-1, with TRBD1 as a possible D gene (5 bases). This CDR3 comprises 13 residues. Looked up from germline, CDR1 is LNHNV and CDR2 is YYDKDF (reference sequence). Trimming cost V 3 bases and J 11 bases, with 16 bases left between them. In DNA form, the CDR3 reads TGTGCCACCAGCAGGGTCACCAGGGAGGGGGCTTTCTTT. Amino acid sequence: CATSRVTREGAFF.

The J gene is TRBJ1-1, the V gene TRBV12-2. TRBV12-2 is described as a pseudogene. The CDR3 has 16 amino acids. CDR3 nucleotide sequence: TGTGCAAGTCGCTTAGGGGAGGGGGGGGCAGGAACTGAAGCTTTCTTT. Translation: CASRLGEGGAGTEAFF.

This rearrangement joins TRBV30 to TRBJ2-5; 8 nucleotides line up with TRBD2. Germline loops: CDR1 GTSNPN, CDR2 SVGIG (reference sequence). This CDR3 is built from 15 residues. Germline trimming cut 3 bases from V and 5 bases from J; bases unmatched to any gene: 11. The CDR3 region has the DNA TGTGCCTGGAGCGGGGGGGGAGTCTACCTGGAGACCCAGTACTTC. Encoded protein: CAWSGGGVYLETQYF.

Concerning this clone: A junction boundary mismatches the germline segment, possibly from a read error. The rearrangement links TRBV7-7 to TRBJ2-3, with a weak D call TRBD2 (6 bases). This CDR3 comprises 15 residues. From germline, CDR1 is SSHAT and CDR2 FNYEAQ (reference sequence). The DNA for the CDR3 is TGTGCTAGCAGCTTAGTCGCGGGGCCTGTGGATACGCAGTATTTT. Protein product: CASSLVAGPVDTQYF.

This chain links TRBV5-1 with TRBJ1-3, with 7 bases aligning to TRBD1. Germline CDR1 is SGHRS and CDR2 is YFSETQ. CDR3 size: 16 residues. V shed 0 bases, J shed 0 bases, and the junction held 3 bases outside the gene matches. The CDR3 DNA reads TGCGCCAGCAGCTTGGAGGGGACAGTCTCTGGAAACACCATATATTTT. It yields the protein CASSLEGTVSGNTIYF.

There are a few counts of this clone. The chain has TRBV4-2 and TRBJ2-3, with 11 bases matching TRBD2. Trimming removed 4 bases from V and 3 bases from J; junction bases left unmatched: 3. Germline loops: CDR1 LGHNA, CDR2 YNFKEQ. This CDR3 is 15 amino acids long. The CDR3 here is CASSRRLAGTDTQYF. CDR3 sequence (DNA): TGTGCCAGCAGCCGAAGACTAGCGGGGACAGATACGCAGTATTTT.

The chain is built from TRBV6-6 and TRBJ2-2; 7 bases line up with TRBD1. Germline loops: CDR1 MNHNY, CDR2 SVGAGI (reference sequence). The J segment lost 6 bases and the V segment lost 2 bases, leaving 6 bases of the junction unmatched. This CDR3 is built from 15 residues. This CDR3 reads CASSYRGRWSGELFF. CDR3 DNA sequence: TGTGCCAGCAGTTACAGGGGGCGCTGGTCCGGGGAGCTGTTTTTT.

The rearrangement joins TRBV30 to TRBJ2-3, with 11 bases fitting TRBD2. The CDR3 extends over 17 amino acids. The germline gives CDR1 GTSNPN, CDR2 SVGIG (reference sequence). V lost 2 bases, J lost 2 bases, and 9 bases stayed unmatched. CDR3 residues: CAWSWVRTSGYTDTQYF. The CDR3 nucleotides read TGTGCCTGGAGTTGGGTCCGGACTAGCGGGTACACAGATACGCAGTATTTT. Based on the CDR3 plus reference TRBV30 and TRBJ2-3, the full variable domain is SQTIHQWPATLVQPVGSPLSLECTVEGTSNPNLYWYRQAAGRGLQLLFYSVGIGQISSEVPQNLSASRPQDRQFILSSKKLLLSDSGFYLCAWSWVRTSGYTDTQYFGPGTRLTVL.

The CDR3 here is CSVGEPGQGYGYTF. The CDR3 DNA reads TGCAGCGTCGGGGAACCGGGACAGGGCTATGGCTACACCTTC. The V gene is TRBV29-1, the J gene TRBJ1-2; the match to TRBD1 covers 9 bases. Germline values: CDR1 SQVTM, CDR2 ANQGSEA. With 6 bases clipped from V and 4 bases from J, the junction kept 9 bases outside the gene matches. This CDR3 region has 14 residues.

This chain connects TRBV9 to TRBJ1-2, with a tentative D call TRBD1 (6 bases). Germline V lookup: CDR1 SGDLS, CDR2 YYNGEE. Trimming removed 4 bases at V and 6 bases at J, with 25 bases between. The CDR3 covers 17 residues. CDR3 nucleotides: TGTGCCAGCAGCCCAGACATACCCCATGGACAGAACGATGGCTACACCTTC. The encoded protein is CASSPDIPHGQNDGYTF.

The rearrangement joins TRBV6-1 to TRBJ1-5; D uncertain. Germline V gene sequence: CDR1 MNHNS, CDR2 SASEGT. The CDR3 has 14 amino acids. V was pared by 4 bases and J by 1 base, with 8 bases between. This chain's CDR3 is CASSVGISNQPQHF. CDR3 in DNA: TGTGCCAGCAGTGTGGGCATAAGCAATCAGCCCCAGCATTTT.

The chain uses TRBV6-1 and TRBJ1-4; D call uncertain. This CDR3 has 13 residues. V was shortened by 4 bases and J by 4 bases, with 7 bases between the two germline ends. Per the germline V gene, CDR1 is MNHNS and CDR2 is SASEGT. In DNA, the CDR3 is TGTGCCAGCAGTGGGGCAGTTAATGAAAAACTGTTTTTT. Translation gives CASSGAVNEKLFF.